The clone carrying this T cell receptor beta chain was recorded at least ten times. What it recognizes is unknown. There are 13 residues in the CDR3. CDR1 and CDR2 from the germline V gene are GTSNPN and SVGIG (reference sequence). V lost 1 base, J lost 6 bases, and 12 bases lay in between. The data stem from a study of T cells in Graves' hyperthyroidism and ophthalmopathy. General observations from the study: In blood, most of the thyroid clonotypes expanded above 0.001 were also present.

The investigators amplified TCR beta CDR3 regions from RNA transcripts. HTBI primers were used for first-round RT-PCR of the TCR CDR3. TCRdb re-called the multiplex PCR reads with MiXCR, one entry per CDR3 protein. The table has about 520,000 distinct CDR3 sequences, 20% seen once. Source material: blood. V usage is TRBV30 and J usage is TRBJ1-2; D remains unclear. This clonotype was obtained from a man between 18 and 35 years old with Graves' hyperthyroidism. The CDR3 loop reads CAWSEQLNNGYTF. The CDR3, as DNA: TGTGCCTGGAGTGAACAGCTTAATAATGGCTACACCTTC.